These 27 T cell receptor delta chains were all obtained from the same sample, sequenced in a study of Vδ1+ human thymocytes. Study conclusions and caveats: Thymic TRG and TRD repertoires appeared highly polyclonal, with Gaussian CDR3 length distributions.

Antigens for these TCRs are unknown. Extracted RNA was reverse transcribed into cDNA. CDR3 amplicons came from multiplex PCR with pooled V-gene forward and constant-region reverse primers. TCRdb re-called the multiplex PCR reads via CATT. The sample has around 60,000 delta-chain clones, about 16% seen once. Sequenced sample: Vdelta1+ gamma-delta thymocytes from the thymus. Subset denoted: FACS-sorted CD3+ TCRalphabeta- TCRVdelta1+ TCRVdelta2- thymocytes. These receptors all come from a girl less than two years old who had congenital heart surgery.

The chain employs TRDV1 and TRDJ1; D ambiguous. With 2 bases removed from V and 4 bases from J, the gap between germline ends came to 20 bases. The length of the CDR3 is 17 residues. The V gene's germline CDR1 is TSWWSYY and CDR2 QGS. In nucleotides, the CDR3 is TGTGCTCTTGGGGAAGACTCTATCGGAGGTTACGGCGATAAACTCATCTTT. Translated: CALGEDSIGGYGDKLIF.

Note on this clone: A single base separates this from a much larger clone, so it may be a read error. The J gene is TRDJ1, the V gene TRDV2, with 8 bases that match TRDD3. V was pared by 0 bases and J by 3 bases, with 17 bases of the junction left unmatched. CDR3 length: 19 residues. CDR1 and CDR2 from the germline V gene are GEAIGNYY and EKD. The CDR3 sequence is CACDTGSYWGPKYADKLIF. The CDR3 nucleotides are TGTGCCTGTGACACCGGGTCCTACTGGGGGCCTAAGTACGCCGATAAACTCATCTTT.

This clone was seen more than once but under ten times. The rearrangement joins TRDV1 to TRDJ1; 13 bases are shared with TRDD3. The CDR3 spans 17 residues. The J segment lost 10 bases and the V segment lost 0 bases, leaving 11 bases of the junction unmatched. Germline lookup yields CDR1 TSWWSYY and CDR2 QGS. The CDR3 DNA sequence: TGTGCTCTTGGGGAACTGAGGAGGAACTGGGGGATACGGGTACTCATCTTT. As protein: CALGELRRNWGIRVLIF.

This clone was found a few times. This rearrangement joins TRDV1 to TRDJ1; D is unclear. V lost 4 bases and J 6 bases, leaving 15 bases between the germline ends. The CDR3 runs 14 residues. Germline V gene lookup returns CDR1 TSWWSYY and CDR2 QGS. CDR3 protein: CALGGGRGSHKLIF. In nucleotides, the CDR3 is TGTGCTCTTGGGGGTGGTCGCGGGTCCCATAAACTCATCTTT.

The chain links TRDV1 to TRDJ1; D not certain. Trimming stripped 4 bases from V and 0 bases from J, with 24 bases between. The germline gives CDR1 TSWWSYY, CDR2 QGS. This CDR3 region has 19 residues. In DNA, the CDR3 is TGTGCTCTTGGGGGGGCTACGGGGCCGGGAAGAAGGTACACCGATAAACTCATCTTT. Its protein is CALGGATGPGRRYTDKLIF.

This clone has a handful of counts. Germline and junction disagree at one end, which may indicate a read error. The V gene is TRDV2, the J gene TRDJ1; 9 positions match TRDD3. The germline V gene encodes CDR1 GEAIGNYY and CDR2 EKD. This CDR3 is 20 amino acids long. The CDR3 nucleotides read TGTGCCTATGACAAATACGAGGCAGTCCTGGGGGATGGTTTCACCGATAAACTCATCTTT. Its protein product is CAYDKYEAVLGDGFTDKLIF.

This clone has only a few counts. The chain employs TRDV1 and TRDJ1; 13 bases fit TRDD3. V was pared by 2 bases and J by 4 bases, with 16 bases of the junction left unmatched. The CDR3 runs 20 residues. Looked up from germline, CDR1 is TSWWSYY and CDR2 is QGS. The CDR3 sequence: CALGERYWGIRPFCDDKLIF. The CDR3 nucleotides are TGTGCTCTTGGGGAAAGGTACTGGGGGATACGTCCATTTTGTGACGATAAACTCATCTTT.

J is TRDJ1 and V is TRDV1, with D possibly TRDD3 on 6 matching bases. The germline gives CDR1 TSWWSYY, CDR2 QGS. With 4 bases removed from V and 0 bases from J, the gap between germline ends came to 24 bases. The CDR3 consists of 19 residues. CDR3 nucleotides: TGTGCTCTTGGGGGCATCCCTCCCCTGGGGCCCCCGTACACCGATAAACTCATCTTT. The encoded protein is CALGGIPPLGPPYTDKLIF.

This clone was detected a few times. The chain carries TRDV1 and TRDJ1; no reliable D call. Germline values: CDR1 TSWWSYY, CDR2 QGS. Deletions cut 2 bases from V and 2 bases from J, with 15 bases between. The CDR3 consists of 16 residues. CDR3 amino acids: CALGENAPALTDKLIF. In DNA, the CDR3 is TGTGCTCTTGGGGAAAATGCTCCCGCTCTTACCGATAAACTCATCTTT.

This clone was picked up one time. The chain is built from TRDV1 and TRDJ1, with 8 positions matching TRDD3. In germline, CDR1 is TSWWSYY, CDR2 QGS. V lost 4 bases and J lost 4; bases outside the gene matches: 17. The CDR3 loop spans 18 amino acids. The CDR3 coding sequence is TGTGCTCTTGGGGTACTCTACGGGTGGGATACGCCCCTCGATAAACTCATCTTT. Amino acids: CALGVLYGWDTPLDKLIF.

The sample holds a few counts of this clone. The chain uses TRDV1 and TRDJ1, with 7 bases identical to TRDD3. Germline CDR1 TSWWSYY, CDR2 QGS. This CDR3 comprises 18 residues. The V segment lost 0 bases and the J segment 5 bases; nucleotides outside the gene matches: 15. The CDR3 DNA follows: TGTGCTCTTGGGGAACTCCCAGGACCTGGGGGTCTGAGGGATAAACTCATCTTT. Encoded protein: CALGELPGPGGLRDKLIF.

J is TRDJ1 and V is TRDV1; a possible D gene is TRDD3 (7 bases). V dropped 2 bases and J dropped 1 base, with 23 bases sitting between them. There are 19 residues in the CDR3. Germline loops: CDR1 TSWWSYY, CDR2 QGS. The CDR3 region has the DNA TGTGCTCTTGGGGAAACTCCTACAGCGGGGATAGGGGTCACCGATAAACTCATCTTT. It codes for CALGETPTAGIGVTDKLIF.

With regard to this clone: A junction end diverges from the germline sequence, so it may reflect a read error. This chain connects TRDV1 to TRDJ1; D remains ambiguous. CDR3 length: 18 residues. Germline values: CDR1 TSWWSYY, CDR2 QGS. CDR3: CAPRPFRGTGTPTNKLIF. The CDR3 coding sequence is TGTGCTCCTAGGCCTTTCCGGGGTACCGGGACACCCACCAATAAACTCATCTTT.

This clone was seen a few times. The V and J genes are TRDV1 and TRDJ1; D is unclear. V lost 4 bases to trimming and J lost 1 base, with 19 bases between them. Per germline, CDR1 TSWWSYY and CDR2 QGS. The CDR3 covers 17 residues. CDR3 loop: CALGGQLRVRGTDKLIF. CDR3 coding DNA: TGTGCTCTTGGGGGACAACTCCGGGTAAGGGGCACCGATAAACTCATCTTT.

The chain employs TRDV1 and TRDJ1, with unresolved D. The germline gives CDR1 TSWWSYY, CDR2 QGS. Trimming removed 2 bases from V and 1 base from J, with 20 bases in between. The CDR3 runs to 18 residues. CDR3 sequence (DNA): TGTGCTCTTGGGGAAAGGGTCGGCCTCCCCGCGGCCACCGATAAACTCATCTTT. Protein: CALGERVGLPAATDKLIF.

The chain carries TRDV1 and TRDJ1, with TRDD3 matching over 8 bases. The CDR3 contains 19 residues. Germline V lookup: CDR1 TSWWSYY, CDR2 QGS. With 3 bases clipped from V and 0 bases from J, the junction kept 15 bases outside the gene matches. CDR3 nucleotide sequence: TGTGCTCTTGGGGACTGCCGGAGGGGGGATAGCCTGTACACCGATAAACTCATCTTT. Protein sequence: CALGDCRRGDSLYTDKLIF.

Only a few counts were recorded for this clone. The chain combines TRDV1 with TRDJ1; 11 positions match TRDD3. Germline loops: CDR1 TSWWSYY, CDR2 QGS. The CDR3 covers 21 residues. Trimming at V came to 5 bases and at J to 1 base, leaving 21 bases not matched to a gene. The CDR3 sequence is CALGSPPLPSAGGYRTDKLIF. The CDR3 DNA reads as TGTGCTCTTGGGTCCCCTCCCCTCCCGAGTGCTGGGGGATACCGCACCGATAAACTCATCTTT.

This clone was seen a handful of times. One junction end does not reproduce the germline sequence, and a read error may be involved. The V gene is TRDV1, the J gene TRDJ1; 9 bases match TRDD3. The CDR3 length is 21 residues. Germline-derived CDR1 and CDR2 are TSWWSYY and QGS. CDR3 in amino acids: CALRDQGRPSTYWGNTDKLIF. The CDR3 nucleotides read TGTGCTCTTAGGGACCAGGGAAGGCCTTCCACGTACTGGGGGAACACCGATAAACTCATCTTT.

J is TRDJ1 and V is TRDV1, with TRDD3 as a possible D gene (5 bases). The CDR3 is 26 residues long. Germline CDR1 TSWWSYY, CDR2 QGS. Trimming stripped 1 base from V and 0 bases from J, with 42 bases between. Here the CDR3 DNA reads TGTGCTCTTGGGGAACGGAAGGGTCTCCTTACGTGGGGACAGGCTATACGACACTTGTACACCGATAAACTCATCTTT. It is translated as CALGERKGLLTWGQAIRHLYTDKLIF.

This clone was observed a handful of times. This chain connects TRDV1 to TRDJ1; D remains unclear. This CDR3 is built from 18 residues. V dropped 2 bases and J dropped 1 base, with 20 bases sitting between them. CDR1 TSWWSYY and CDR2 QGS come from the germline V gene. The CDR3 DNA reads as TGTGCTCTTGGGGAAAACCCAGCGCACCAGATCTTCACCGATAAACTCATCTTT. This gives the protein CALGENPAHQIFTDKLIF.

The table lists this clone with a count of one. The sample carries other DNA sequences with the same CDR3. This chain connects TRDV2 to TRDJ1, with 12 nucleotides matching TRDD3. Trimming took 8 bases from V and 3 from J; bases not matched to a gene: 6. Germline lookup yields CDR1 GEAIGNYY and CDR2 EKD. The CDR3 length is 14 residues. The CDR3 loop is CASTTGGYPDKLIF. The CDR3 DNA reads TGTGCCTCGACTACTGGGGGATACCCCGATAAACTCATCTTT.

This clone came up a few times. The V gene is TRDV1, the J gene TRDJ1; D uncertain. V was pared by 1 base and J by 0 bases, with 15 bases between. The CDR3 is made up of 17 amino acids. CDR1 TSWWSYY and CDR2 QGS come from the germline V gene. The CDR3 here is CALGEPSGLRYTDKLIF. As DNA, the CDR3 is TGTGCTCTTGGGGAACCGTCCGGGCTTCGCTACACCGATAAACTCATCTTT.

In its sample, this clone was seen a few times. The chain couples TRDV1 to TRDJ1, with D possibly matching TRDD3 (5 bases). Looked up from germline, CDR1 is TSWWSYY and CDR2 is QGS. CDR3 length: 19 residues. Between the trimmed V and J ends, which lost 0 bases and 0 bases, there was a span of 20 bases. The CDR3 reads CALGELPRTGWGNTDKLIF. The CDR3 DNA reads TGTGCTCTTGGGGAACTTCCTCGGACGGGGTGGGGAAACACCGATAAACTCATCTTT.

V and J are TRDV1 and TRDJ1; TRDD3 agrees at 8 bases. The junction had 22 bases not matched to a gene; V was cut back by 0 bases and J by 10 bases. Germline V CDR1 and CDR2: TSWWSYY, QGS. The CDR3 runs to 19 residues. The CDR3: CALGELVSRGPGDIRGLIF. DNA of the CDR3: TGTGCTCTTGGGGAACTAGTTTCCCGGGGCCCGGGGGATATTAGGGGACTCATCTTT.

The chain uses TRDV2 and TRDJ1; 8 positions match TRDD3. CDR1 GEAIGNYY and CDR2 EKD come from the germline V gene. V was pared by 5 bases and J by 0 bases, with 22 bases of the junction left unmatched. The CDR3 has 20 amino acids. CDR3: CACAPAYLSCTGGYTDKLIF. The CDR3 bases are TGTGCCTGTGCCCCGGCCTACCTATCCTGTACTGGGGGGTACACCGATAAACTCATCTTT.

The J gene is TRDJ1, the V gene TRDV1; 7 positions agree with TRDD3. The length of the CDR3 is 18 residues. With 4 bases clipped from V and 0 bases from J, the junction kept 14 bases outside the gene matches. The germline CDR1 and CDR2 sequences are TSWWSYY and QGS. CDR3 in DNA: TGTGCTCTTGGGGCGGCGGGATATTCTGGGGGTAACACCGATAAACTCATCTTT. This translates into CALGAAGYSGGNTDKLIF.

There are a few counts of this clone. The chain carries TRDV1 and TRDJ1; 9 bases match TRDD3. This CDR3 is 17 amino acids long. Germline values: CDR1 TSWWSYY, CDR2 QGS. V dropped 4 bases and J dropped 0; count of bases not matched to a gene: 9. Here the CDR3 reads CALGGYTGGLYTDKLIF. As DNA, the CDR3 is TGTGCTCTTGGGGGATATACTGGGGGACTGTACACCGATAAACTCATCTTT.